The 12 T cell receptor beta chains listed next were all sequenced from one sample in a study of T-cell memory formation after mild COVID-19. TCRdb analysed the 5' RACE reads with MiXCR anew, one entry per CDR3 protein. Of around 310,000 distinct CDR3 sequences in the sample, around an eighth were seen once. The sample comprised PBMCs or a T cell subset sorted from them (not recorded which). The receptors derive from a man aged 18 to 30 who had mild COVID-19 (a few samples of this study predate the infection). Cell type and time point are not known.

This clonotype was detected a few times. The chain links TRBV6-5 to TRBJ2-5, with TRBD2 matching 11 bases. Trimming at V came to 4 bases and at J to 4 bases, leaving 8 bases not matched to a gene. The length of the CDR3 is 16 residues. Germline CDR1 is MNHEY and CDR2 is SVGAGI. CDR3 DNA sequence: TGTGCCAGCAGTTCCGGACTAGCGGGCGGAGGAGAGACCCAGTACTTC. Protein product: CASSSGLAGGGETQYF.

This clonotype was picked up a small number of times. This chain links TRBV5-1 with TRBJ2-5, with 10 bases that match TRBD2. This CDR3 region has 16 residues. Germline values: CDR1 SGHRS, CDR2 YFSETQ. The V gene end was trimmed by 0 bases and the J gene end by 4 bases; junction bases not matched to a gene: 6. The CDR3 DNA follows: TGCGCCAGCAGCTTGGATAGCGGGGGGCTGGGAGAGACCCAGTACTTC. It is translated as CASSLDSGGLGETQYF.

The rearrangement joins TRBV19 to TRBJ2-1, with unresolved D. The length of the CDR3 is 11 residues. V was cut by 7 bases and J by 10 bases, with 11 bases left in between. The germline gives CDR1 LNHDA, CDR2 SQIVND (reference sequence). CDR3 nucleotides: TGTGCCAGTATGGACCTTGGAGAGCAGTTCTTC. Translation: CASMDLGEQFF.

The chain is built from TRBV7-2 and TRBJ1-5, with no clear D. Between the trimmed V and J ends, which lost 1 base and 0 bases, there was a span of 7 bases. The CDR3 spans 15 residues. Germline values: CDR1 SGHTA, CDR2 FQGNSA. This CDR3 is CASSLDSPSNQPQHF. The CDR3 nucleotides are TGTGCCAGCAGCTTAGACAGCCCTAGCAATCAGCCCCAGCATTTT.

This clonotype was seen at least ten times. In DNA form, the CDR3 reads TGCGCCAGCGCCGACAGGGACGATGATGAGCAGTTCTTC. This codes for CASADRDDDEQFF. V gene TRBV10-2 combines with J gene TRBJ2-1; 7 nucleotides line up with TRBD1. The CDR3 extends over 13 amino acids. The trim removed 8 bases at V and 8 bases at J, leaving 9 bases unmatched. Germline CDR1 reads WSHSY; CDR2 reads SAAADI.

This clonotype showed up many times. The chain joins TRBV6-2 or TRBV6-3 to TRBJ2-1; 10 bases align to TRBD2. The CDR3 totals 14 residues. V shed 0 bases, J shed 7 bases, and the junction held 0 bases outside the gene matches. Germline V gene lookup returns CDR1 MNHEY and CDR2 SVGEGT. The CDR3 sequence is CASSYSSGGNEQFF. The CDR3 bases are TGTGCCAGCAGTTACTCTAGCGGGGGGAATGAGCAGTTCTTC.

The chain has TRBV6-1 and TRBJ2-7; the D gene is possibly TRBD2 (5 bases). This CDR3 contains 13 residues. Germline loops: CDR1 MNHNS, CDR2 SASEGT. V lost 4 bases and J lost 2, with 9 bases in between. Written as DNA, the CDR3 is TGTGCCAGCAGTGGAGGGAGAGCCTACGAGCAGTACTTC. This encodes CASSGGRAYEQYF.

The chain couples TRBV20-1 to TRBJ1-2, with D uncertain. Trimming left V 3 bases short and J 8 bases short, with 13 bases between. This CDR3 has 12 residues. Germline loops: CDR1 DFQATT, CDR2 SNEGSKA (reference sequence). The DNA of the CDR3 is TGCAGTGCTAGGGGGAGGGAAGAGGGCTACACCTTC. Residues: CSARGREEGYTF.

Notes on this clonotype: A much larger clone lies one base from this, so it may be a read error. CDR3 in DNA: TGCGCCAGCAGCCAATGGACTAGGAGGACCGGGGAGCTGTTTTTT. The encoded protein is CASSQWTRRTGELFF. The gene calls are TRBV4-3 and TRBJ2-2; 7 bases are shared with TRBD2. V dropped 2 bases and J dropped 5; count of bases not matched to a gene: 5. The CDR3 runs to 15 residues. The V gene's germline CDR1 is LGHNA and CDR2 YSLEER.

This clonotype was seen a handful of times. The chain combines TRBV5-1 with TRBJ1-1; no clear D. Trimming left V 2 bases short and J 1 base short, with 6 bases between. CDR3 length: 13 residues. Germline V gives CDR1 SGHRS, CDR2 YFSETQ. The CDR3 here is CASSFAPNTEAFF. The CDR3 nucleotides read TGCGCCAGCAGCTTCGCACCGAACACTGAAGCTTTCTTT.

The V and J genes are TRBV4-1 and TRBJ2-5; TRBD2 matches at 9 bases. Germline loops: CDR1 MGHRA, CDR2 YSYEKL. The J segment lost 1 base and the V segment lost 3 bases, leaving 3 bases of the junction unmatched. The CDR3 extends over 15 amino acids. CDR3 sequence: CASSQEGLAQETQYF. For the CDR3, the DNA is TGCGCCAGCAGCCAGGAGGGACTAGCCCAAGAGACCCAGTACTTC.

V and J are TRBV24-1 and TRBJ2-2, with a tentative D call TRBD2 (5 bases). V was clipped by 1 base and J by 5 bases, with 10 bases between them. The CDR3 totals 15 residues. Germline CDR1 is KGHDR and CDR2 is SFDVKD. CDR3 protein: CATSDFARETGELFF. For the CDR3, the DNA is TGTGCCACCAGTGATTTCGCCCGGGAAACCGGGGAGCTGTTTTTT.